Listed below are T cell receptor beta chains from one sample, sequenced in a study of naive and memory T cell subsets. Via MiXCR, TCRdb re-called the UMI-ligation and nested PCR reads, giving one row per CDR3 protein. The sample lists 130,000 or so distinct CDR3 sequences, just over 35% occurring once. The sequenced material came from central memory CD4+ T cells from blood. All receptors derive from a human donor in good health. CDR3s include the opening cysteine and the closing phenylalanine or tryptophan. The order of the fields is D gene, J gene, clone size, V gene, CDR3 protein, CDR3 DNA. The D gene is left open where the match is weak. Clone sizes are given selectively: once, few, many, or a class where the clone is expanded.

>-|TRBJ2-7|-|TRBV29-1
CSVTQGLSGYEQYF
TGCAGCGTTACTCAGGGTTTATCGGGCTACGAGCAGTACTTC
>-|TRBJ2-7|few|TRBV5-1
CASSALGMTYEQYF
TGCGCCAGCAGCGCCCTGGGGATGACCTACGAGCAGTACTTC
>-|TRBJ2-3|-|TRBV7-9
CASSAVPEPDTQYF
TGTGCCAGCAGCGCGGTGCCAGAACCAGATACGCAGTATTTT
>TRBD1|TRBJ2-5|-|TRBV7-2
CASSSSGQGRQTQYF
TGTGCCAGCAGCTCTTCCGGACAGGGGAGACAGACCCAGTACTTC
>TRBD2|TRBJ2-3|many|TRBV19
CASSPRLAGGVDTQYF
TGTGCCAGTAGTCCTCGACTAGCGGGAGGTGTAGATACGCAGTATTTT
>-|TRBJ1-2|many|TRBV11-2
CASSFRGTLYGYTF
TGTGCCAGCAGCTTCAGAGGAACACTCTATGGCTACACCTTC
>-|TRBJ1-2|-|TRBV29-1
CSARKTNYGYTF
TGCAGCGCGCGGAAAACTAACTATGGCTACACCTTC
>-|TRBJ2-3|-|TRBV20-1
CSGHHSDTQYF
TGCAGTGGGCATCATTCAGATACGCAGTATTTT
>-|TRBJ2-7|many|TRBV7-9
CASSLGVGQGGEQYF
TGTGCCAGCAGCTTAGGTGTAGGACAGGGAGGGGAGCAGTACTTC
>-|TRBJ2-5|few|TRBV20-1
CSARMAGVQETQYF
TGCAGTGCTAGAATGGCAGGGGTACAAGAGACCCAGTACTTC
>-|TRBJ2-3|few|TRBV10-3
CATRGVSTDTQYF
TGTGCCACCAGGGGGGTGAGCACAGATACGCAGTATTTT
>TRBD1|TRBJ2-7|few|TRBV28
CASSDRASYEQYF
TGTGCCAGCAGCGACAGGGCTTCCTACGAGCAGTACTTC
>TRBD2|TRBJ2-3|few|TRBV7-3
CASSSGTSGNTDTQYF
TGTGCCAGCAGCTCTGGGACTAGCGGGAACACAGATACGCAGTATTTT